This T cell receptor beta chain is from a study of OX40 agonist ivuxolimab in advanced cancers. This CDR3 is 19 amino acids long. The ends lost 1 base at V and 2 bases at J; junction bases unmatched: 11. Germline values: CDR1 SGHTA, CDR2 FQGTGA. Sequencing was performed with immunoSEQ multiplex PCR; in TCRdb, only in-frame clones are kept and a portion is missing. The table records 45,000 to 60,000 clones, 75% to 85% of them present only once. The TCR sequence derives from an adult with an advanced solid tumor such as melanoma, head and neck, liver or kidney cancer. The chain carries TRBV7-3 and TRBJ2-1; 10 positions match TRBD2. The sample consisted of CD4+ or CD8+ T cells sorted from blood, taken in a trial of the OX40 agonist ivuxolimab. CDR3 amino acids: CASSLRSQASGSTYNEQFF. In DNA, the CDR3 is TGTGCCAGCAGCTTAAGGTCCCAGGCTAGCGGGAGCACCTACAATGAGCAGTTCTTC.